This T cell receptor beta chain was recorded in a study of shared clonotypes between healthy human individuals. At the level of the study: The composition of the donors was a couple of women and a few men aged 18 to 49.

The CDR3 is made up of 16 amino acids. With 1 base removed from V and 0 bases from J, the gap between germline ends came to 10 bases. Germline loops: CDR1 SGHAT, CDR2 FQNNGV. Study-level findings and limits: The authors sampled blood alone, and tissue repertoires likely differ. When naive CD4 clonotypes were compared across a few donors, 4% to 6.5% were shared.

Of note for this clone: No antigen is known for it.

Terminally differentiated effector memory CD45RA+ cells were left out of the naive CD8 fraction, which was CD45RO-negative and positively selected for CCR7. Assay used: immunoSEQ multiplex PCR; TCRdb lists only in-frame clones, some missing. The table lists roughly 2.1 million clones, approximately 94% of them singletons. The receptor was derived from a man aged 18 to 29 in good health. Some clones in this sample may be carry-over from other donors' samples. This chain uses TRBV11-2 with TRBJ2-1, with D perhaps TRBD2 (5 bases). The specimen sequenced was naive CD8+ T cells from PBMCs. DNA for the CDR3: TGTGCCAGCAGCTTAGCCCGACTAAGCTCCTACAATGAGCAGTTCTTC. It translates to CASSLARLSSYNEQFF.